A selection of T cell receptor beta chains follows, all from one sample in a study of molecular identifiers for immune sequencing clone quantification. A single record per CDR3 protein comes from TCRdb applying MiXCR to the PCR reads. The sample holds about 500,000 distinct CDR3 sequences, about 21% seen once. The sample was naive CD8+ T cells from blood, with Jurkat cell RNA spiked in. The source of these receptors is a human donor in good health. Some libraries in this study had Jurkat cell RNA spiked in. Each CDR3 is given with its conserved first and last residue. A D gene is named only where the DNA matches it firmly. The listing skips clone size in some rows; elsewhere it reads once, few, many or a size class.

clone_size	d_call	j_call	v_call	cdr3_aa	cdr3_nt
.	.	TRBJ2-7	TRBV7-9	CASSLGTPGGDITYEQYF	TGTGCCAGCAGCTTAGGGACCCCCGGTGGGGATATTACCTACGAGCAGTACTTC
.	.	TRBJ1-2	TRBV7-9	CASSLALKGEDYGYTF	TGTGCCAGCAGCTTAGCGCTGAAGGGAGAAGACTATGGCTACACCTTC
.	.	TRBJ2-1	TRBV27	CASSLSPGVQTYNEQFF	TGTGCCAGCAGTTTATCTCCAGGGGTGCAGACCTACAATGAGCAGTTCTTC
few	TRBD1	TRBJ2-3	TRBV29-1	CSVEVLDRDTQYF	TGCAGCGTTGAAGTACTGGACAGGGATACGCAGTATTTT
few	.	TRBJ2-7	TRBV5-4	CASSLAGDQYF	TGTGCCAGCAGCTTGGCCGGGGACCAGTACTTC
many	.	TRBJ2-3	TRBV29-1	CSVVLRSWQGTDTQYF	TGCAGCGTTGTTTTACGTAGTTGGCAGGGCACAGATACGCAGTATTTT
many	.	TRBJ2-3	TRBV30	CAWSVGGGETDTQYF	TGTGCCTGGAGTGTAGGAGGCGGGGAGACAGATACGCAGTATTTT
few	TRBD1	TRBJ2-5	TRBV30	CAWTGGESYETQYF	TGTGCCTGGACAGGGGGCGAGAGTTATGAGACCCAGTACTTC
few	TRBD2	TRBJ2-7	TRBV7-8	CASSLVLAAYEQYF	TGTGCCAGCAGCTTAGTACTAGCGGCCTACGAGCAGTACTTC
.	TRBD2	TRBJ2-5	TRBV25-1	CASSEFDAGEYQETQYF	TGTGCCAGCAGTGAATTTGATGCGGGAGAGTACCAAGAGACCCAGTACTTC
many	.	TRBJ2-7	TRBV5-6	CASSFWTAYEQYF	TGTGCCAGCAGCTTCTGGACTGCCTACGAGCAGTACTTC
many	TRBD1	TRBJ2-7	TRBV4-1	CASSQLFADRGGYEQYF	TGCGCCAGCAGCCAACTATTCGCGGACAGGGGCGGATACGAGCAGTACTTC
few	TRBD2	TRBJ2-5	TRBV4-3	CASSQDEGGGEAQYF	TGCGCCAGCAGCCAAGATGAAGGCGGGGGGGAGGCCCAGTACTTC
few	.	TRBJ1-1	TRBV20-1	CSAREPVRGRFTEAFF	TGCAGTGCTAGAGAGCCCGTTCGGGGGCGCTTCACTGAAGCTTTCTTT
many	.	TRBJ2-2	TRBV30	CAWRIVNTGELFF	TGTGCCTGGAGAATTGTGAACACCGGGGAGCTGTTTTTT
many	TRBD1	TRBJ1-5	TRBV6-2/TRBV6-3	CASSSGGFGIFQPQHF	TGTGCCAGCAGTTCAGGGGGCTTTGGTATTTTTCAGCCCCAGCATTTT
many	TRBD1	TRBJ2-7	TRBV5-6	CASSLGDRQYF	TGTGCCAGCAGCTTGGGGGACAGGCAATACTTC
.	.	TRBJ2-1	TRBV7-9	CASSHTVGGEEYNEQFF	TGTGCCAGCAGCCACACGGTTGGCGGGGAGGAGTACAATGAGCAGTTCTTC
.	.	TRBJ2-2	TRBV19	CASSISGVNTGELFF	TGTGCCAGTAGTATTTCTGGAGTTAACACCGGGGAGCTGTTTTTT
few	TRBD1	TRBJ2-3	TRBV6-2/TRBV6-3	CASSSIQGWTDTQYF	TGTGCCAGCAGTTCCATACAGGGGTGGACAGATACGCAGTATTTT
many	.	TRBJ2-1	TRBV20-1	CSARGTPPDSYNEQFF	TGCAGTGCTAGAGGCACCCCCCCCGACAGTTACAATGAGCAGTTCTTC
few	TRBD1	TRBJ1-1	TRBV14	CASSHGRDRGFFEAFF	TGTGCCAGCAGCCATGGCCGGGACAGGGGTTTTTTTGAAGCTTTCTTT
few	TRBD2	TRBJ2-5	TRBV6-2/TRBV6-3	CASSPGLADDQETQYF	TGTGCCAGCAGCCCCGGGCTAGCGGATGACCAAGAGACCCAGTACTTC
many	TRBD2	TRBJ2-7	TRBV28	CASSSRLAGPSYEQYF	TGTGCCAGCAGTTCGAGACTAGCGGGCCCCTCCTACGAGCAGTACTTC
.	.	TRBJ1-5	TRBV4-1	CASSQGGGYNQPQHF	TGCGCCAGCAGCCAGGGGGGGGGATACAATCAGCCCCAGCATTTT
few	.	TRBJ1-1	TRBV7-9	CASSFGGPTEAFF	TGTGCCAGCAGCTTCGGGGGTCCGACTGAAGCTTTCTTT
many	.	TRBJ2-7	TRBV4-1	CASSQARGYEQYF	TGCGCCAGCAGCCAGGCGCGGGGCTACGAGCAGTACTTC
few	TRBD2	TRBJ2-7	TRBV4-1	CASSQGLAGGHYEQYF	TGCGCCAGCAGCCAAGGGTTAGCGGGGGGCCACTACGAGCAGTACTTC
few	TRBD1	TRBJ1-5	TRBV27	CASSLSGQGHQPQHF	TGTGCCAGCAGTTTATCGGGACAGGGTCATCAGCCCCAGCATTTT
many	TRBD1	TRBJ1-2	TRBV12-3/TRBV12-4	CASSGTVINYGYTF	TGTGCCAGCAGCGGGACAGTGATTAACTATGGCTACACCTTC
many	.	TRBJ2-2	TRBV29-1	CSVVGPGELFF	TGCAGCGTTGTAGGTCCCGGGGAGCTGTTTTTT
few	TRBD1	TRBJ1-1	TRBV9	CASSVSGQGPGNTEAFF	TGTGCCAGCAGCGTATCAGGACAGGGCCCAGGGAACACTGAAGCTTTCTTT
few	.	TRBJ2-1	TRBV21-1	CASSTPGEINEQFF	TGTGCCAGCAGCACGCCCGGGGAAATAAATGAGCAGTTCTTC
many	TRBD1	TRBJ2-7	TRBV18	CASSPGTVLYEQYF	TGTGCCAGCTCGCCCGGGACAGTCCTCTACGAGCAGTACTTC
many	.	TRBJ2-5	TRBV4-1	CASSQEGPAEETQYF	TGCGCCAGCAGCCAAGAAGGGCCTGCGGAAGAGACCCAGTACTTC
.	.	TRBJ2-1	TRBV28	CASSFRGYNEQFF	TGTGCCAGCAGTTTCCGGGGCTACAATGAGCAGTTCTTC
.	.	TRBJ2-7	TRBV12-3/TRBV12-4	CASSKSTSYEQYF	TGTGCCAGCAGTAAGTCAACCTCCTACGAGCAGTACTTC
few	.	TRBJ2-5	TRBV7-9	CASRPEGGGTQYF	TGTGCCAGCAGGCCCGAGGGAGGGGGGACCCAGTACTTC
few	.	TRBJ1-4	TRBV19	CASRLEASNEKLFF	TGTGCCAGTAGGCTAGAAGCTTCTAATGAAAAACTGTTTTTT
many	.	TRBJ1-1	TRBV9	CASSVSSMNTEAFF	TGTGCCAGCAGCGTATCCTCAATGAACACTGAAGCTTTCTTT
many	.	TRBJ2-5	TRBV12-3/TRBV12-4	CASSSSPARERETQYF	TGTGCCAGCAGTTCTTCCCCCGCTCGGGAGCGTGAGACCCAGTACTTC
few	.	TRBJ1-1	TRBV20-1	CSEGGMNTEAFF	TGCAGTGAAGGCGGCATGAACACTGAAGCTTTCTTT
many	TRBD2	TRBJ2-3	TRBV2	CARGEGSSTQYF	TGTGCCAGAGGGGAGGGTTCCTCTACGCAGTATTTT
many	.	TRBJ1-2	TRBV27	CASGFFSYGYTF	TGTGCCAGCGGATTTTTTTCCTATGGCTACACCTTC
.	.	TRBJ2-1	TRBV5-1	CASRANSNEQFF	TGCGCCAGCAGGGCCAACAGCAATGAGCAGTTCTTC
many	TRBD2	TRBJ2-3	TRBV7-2	CASSRRLAGGPLDTQYF	TGTGCCAGCAGCAGAAGACTAGCGGGGGGGCCGCTAGATACGCAGTATTTT
many	.	TRBJ2-3	TRBV7-9	CASSLVADSTDTQYF	TGTGCCAGCAGCTTAGTAGCGGACAGCACAGATACGCAGTATTTT
few	.	TRBJ2-3	TRBV4-1	CASSQSPGVSTDTQYF	TGCGCCAGCAGCCAAAGTCCGGGGGTTAGCACAGATACGCAGTATTTT
many	.	TRBJ1-5	TRBV6-6	CASTLVGDSNQPQHF	TGTGCCAGCACCCTGGTGGGGGATAGCAATCAGCCCCAGCATTTT
.	.	TRBJ2-2	TRBV24-1	CATSDLNSPTGELFF	TGTGCCACCAGTGATTTGAACTCACCTACCGGGGAGCTGTTTTTT
few	TRBD2	TRBJ2-1	TRBV18	CASSPDLADNEQFF	TGTGCCAGCTCACCCGATCTAGCGGACAATGAGCAGTTCTTC
few	TRBD2	TRBJ2-7	TRBV5-1	CASRLAGGTYEQYF	TGCGCCAGCAGATTAGCGGGAGGAACCTACGAGCAGTACTTC
few	.	TRBJ2-3	TRBV19	CASKDYGPDTQYF	TGTGCCAGCAAGGACTACGGACCAGATACGCAGTATTTT
few	.	TRBJ2-7	TRBV27	CASSPRISYEQYF	TGTGCCAGCAGTCCCCGGATATCCTACGAGCAGTACTTC
many	TRBD1	TRBJ2-7	TRBV5-6	CASSLGGQGLEQYF	TGTGCCAGCAGCTTGGGGGGACAGGGTCTCGAGCAGTACTTC
many	.	TRBJ1-1	TRBV5-1	CASSLYRLRGPNTEAFF	TGCGCCAGCAGCCTATATCGCCTTCGGGGTCCGAACACTGAAGCTTTCTTT